Reported below is one T cell receptor beta chain. As yet, its antigen is unknown. The assay was immunoSEQ multiplex PCR, and TCRdb's table has in-frame clones only and misses some. This sample carries around 100,000 clones, roughly nine tenths of them seen once, and the ten largest clones take roughly 3.3%. V lost 7 bases to trimming and J lost 1 base, with 14 bases between them. Germline CDR1 reads SGDLS; CDR2 reads YYNGEE. CDR3 length: 14 amino acids. This entry comes from a study of T cell responses to AZD1222 COVID-19 vaccine. General study results and limits: Compared with day 0, the breadth and depth of the Spike-specific TCR repertoire rose significantly after two doses of AZD1222. Baseline seropositives among AZD1222 recipients totaled only 5 or 6.

The rearrangement links TRBV9 to TRBJ1-2; a weak D match, TRBD1 (5 bases). The sequence was obtained from an adult who received the MenACWY meningococcal vaccine as a control. Here the sequenced sample was peripheral blood, taken 28 days after the second dose of the MenACWY control vaccine. The CDR3 nucleotides read TGTGCCAGCCGCGGTAAGGGACGTAACTATGGCTACACCTTC. Translating it yields CASRGKGRNYGYTF.